This TCR beta chain was recovered during a study of T-cell memory formation after mild COVID-19. Study summary: Largely, TCR clusters stayed within a single donor. Notes on the study in general: SARS-CoV-2 specificity of second-wave clones peaking day 37 was unconfirmed. Some clones that responded were present in memory (sampled pre-infection), which suggests cross-reactive memory joined.

From germline, CDR1 is SGHTA and CDR2 FQGTGA. V lost 0 bases and J lost 0; bases outside the gene matches: 6. This CDR3 has 17 amino acids. A remark on this clonotype: As yet, its antigen is unknown.

One entry per CDR3 protein, called by TCRdb with MiXCR from the 5' RACE reads. The table records 430,000 or so distinct CDR3 sequences, around a quarter of them present only once. This TCR was sampled from an adult woman who had mild COVID-19 (a few samples of this study predate the infection). Cell type and time point are not known. This chain joins TRBV7-3 and TRBJ2-7; 9 bases match TRBD2. Material for sequencing was PBMCs or a T cell subset sorted from them (not recorded which). This chain's CDR3 is CASSLTASGTLSYEQYF. CDR3 nucleotide sequence: TGTGCCAGCAGCTTAACAGCTAGCGGGACCCTCTCCTACGAGCAGTACTTC. The variable domain in full, with the rest retrieved from reference TRBV7-3 and TRBJ2-7, is GAGVSQTPSNKVTEKGKYVELRCDPISGHTALYWYRQSLGQGPEFLIYFQGTGAADDSGLPNDRFFAVRPEGSVSTLKIQRTERGDSAVYLCASSLTASGTLSYEQYFGPGTRLTVT.